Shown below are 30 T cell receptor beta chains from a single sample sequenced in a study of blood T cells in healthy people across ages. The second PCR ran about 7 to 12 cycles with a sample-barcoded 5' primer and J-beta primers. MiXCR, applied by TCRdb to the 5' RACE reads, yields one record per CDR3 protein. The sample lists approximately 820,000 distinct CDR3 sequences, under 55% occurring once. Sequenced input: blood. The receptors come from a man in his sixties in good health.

CDR3: CAIGTASSYEQYF. As DNA, the CDR3 is TGTGCCATCGGGACAGCTAGCTCCTACGAGCAGTACTTC. The chain recombines TRBV10-3 with TRBJ2-7; 7 positions match TRBD1. There are 13 residues in the CDR3. Germline V gene lookup returns CDR1 ENHRY and CDR2 SYGVKD. The junction had 4 bases not matched to a gene; V was cut back by 8 bases and J by 0 bases.

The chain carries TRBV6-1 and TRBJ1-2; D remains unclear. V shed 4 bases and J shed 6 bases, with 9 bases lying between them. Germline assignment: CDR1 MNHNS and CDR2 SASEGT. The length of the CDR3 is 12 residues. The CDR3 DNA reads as TGTGCCAGCAGTGGAAGGGCGGATGGCTACACCTTC. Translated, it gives CASSGRADGYTF.

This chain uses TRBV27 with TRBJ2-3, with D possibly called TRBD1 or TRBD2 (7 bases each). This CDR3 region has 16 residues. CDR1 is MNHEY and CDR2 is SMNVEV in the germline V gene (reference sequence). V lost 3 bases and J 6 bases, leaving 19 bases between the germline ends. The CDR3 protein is CASSFFGGPRGDTQYF. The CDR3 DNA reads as TGTGCCAGCAGTTTTTTCGGGGGGCCCAGGGGGGATACGCAGTATTTT.

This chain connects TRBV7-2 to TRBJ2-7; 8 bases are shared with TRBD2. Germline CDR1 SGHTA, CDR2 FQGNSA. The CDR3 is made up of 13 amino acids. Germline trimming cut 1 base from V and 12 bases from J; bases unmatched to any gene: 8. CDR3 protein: CASSLDFGGALYF. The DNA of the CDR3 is TGTGCCAGCAGCTTAGATTTCGGGGGGGCCTTGTACTTC.

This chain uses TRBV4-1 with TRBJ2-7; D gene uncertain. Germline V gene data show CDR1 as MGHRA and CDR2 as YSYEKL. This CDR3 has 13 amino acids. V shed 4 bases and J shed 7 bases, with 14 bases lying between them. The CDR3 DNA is TGCGCCAGCAGCCTAAGTAAGGTAGATGAGCAGTACTTC. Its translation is CASSLSKVDEQYF.

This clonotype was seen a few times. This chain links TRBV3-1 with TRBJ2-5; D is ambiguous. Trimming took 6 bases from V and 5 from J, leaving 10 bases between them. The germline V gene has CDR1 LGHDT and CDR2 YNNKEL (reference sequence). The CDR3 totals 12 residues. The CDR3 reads CASRKIGETQYF. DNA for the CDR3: TGTGCCAGCAGGAAAATCGGGGAGACCCAGTACTTC.

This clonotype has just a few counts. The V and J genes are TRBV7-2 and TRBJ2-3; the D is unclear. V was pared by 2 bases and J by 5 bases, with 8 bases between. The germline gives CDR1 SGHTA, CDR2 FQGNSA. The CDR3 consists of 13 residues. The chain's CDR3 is CASSLIPRDTQYF. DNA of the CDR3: TGTGCCAGCAGCTTAATTCCCAGAGATACGCAGTATTTT. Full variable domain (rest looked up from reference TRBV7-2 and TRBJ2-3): GAGVSQSPSNKVTEKGKDVELRCDPISGHTALYWYRQSLGQGLEFLIYFQGNSAPDKSGLPSDRFSAERTGGSVSTLTIQRTQQEDSAVYLCASSLIPRDTQYFGPGTRLTVL.

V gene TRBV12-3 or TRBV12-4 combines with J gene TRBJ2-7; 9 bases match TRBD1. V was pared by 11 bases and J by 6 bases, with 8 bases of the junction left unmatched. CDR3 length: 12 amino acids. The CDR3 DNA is TGTGCCGTCGGGACAGGGTGGCGCGAGCAGTACTTC. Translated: CAVGTGWREQYF.

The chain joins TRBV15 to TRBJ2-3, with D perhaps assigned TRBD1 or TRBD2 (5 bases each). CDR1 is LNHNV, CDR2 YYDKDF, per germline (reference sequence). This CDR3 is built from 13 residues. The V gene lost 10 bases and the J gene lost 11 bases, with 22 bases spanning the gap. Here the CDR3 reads CASSGNNLGEQYF. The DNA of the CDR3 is TGTGCCAGCAGTGGTAACAACCTGGGGGAGCAGTATTTT. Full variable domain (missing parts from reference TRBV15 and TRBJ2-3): DAMVIQNPRYQVTQFGKPVTLSCSQTLNHNVMYWYQQKSSQAPKLLFHYYDKDFNNEADTPDNFQSRRPNTSFCFLDIRSPGLGDTAMYLCASSGNNLGEQYFGPGTRLTVL.

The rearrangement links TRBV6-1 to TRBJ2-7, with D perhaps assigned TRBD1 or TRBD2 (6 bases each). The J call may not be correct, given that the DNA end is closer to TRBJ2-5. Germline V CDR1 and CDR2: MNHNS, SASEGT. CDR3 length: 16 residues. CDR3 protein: CASIQRSGALIGTQYF. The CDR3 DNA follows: TGTGCCAGCATTCAACGCTCGGGGGCCCTTATCGGGACCCAGTACTTC.

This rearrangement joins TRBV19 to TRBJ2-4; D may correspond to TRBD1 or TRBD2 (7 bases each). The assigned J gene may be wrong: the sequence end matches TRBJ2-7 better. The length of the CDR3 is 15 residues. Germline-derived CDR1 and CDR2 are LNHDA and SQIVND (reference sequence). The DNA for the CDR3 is TGTGCCAGTAGTATAGGGGGGGGGACAGCCGACGAGCAGTACTTC. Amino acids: CASSIGGGTADEQYF.

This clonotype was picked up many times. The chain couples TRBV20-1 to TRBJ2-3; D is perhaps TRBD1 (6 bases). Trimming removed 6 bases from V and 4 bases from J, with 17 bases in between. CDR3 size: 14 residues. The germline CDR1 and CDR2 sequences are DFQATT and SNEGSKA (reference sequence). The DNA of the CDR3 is TGCAGTGCGAACAGGGAACTGGGAGCAGATACGCAGTATTTT. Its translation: CSANRELGADTQYF.

The CDR3 protein is CASSSDRGEPYEQYF. CDR3 bases: TGCGCCAGCAGCTCGGACAGGGGCGAGCCCTACGAGCAGTACTTC. V and J are TRBV5-1 and TRBJ2-7, with TRBD1 matching 9 bases. V dropped 3 bases and J dropped 2; count of bases not matched to a gene: 6. CDR1 is SGHRS, CDR2 YFSETQ, per germline. CDR3 size: 15 residues.

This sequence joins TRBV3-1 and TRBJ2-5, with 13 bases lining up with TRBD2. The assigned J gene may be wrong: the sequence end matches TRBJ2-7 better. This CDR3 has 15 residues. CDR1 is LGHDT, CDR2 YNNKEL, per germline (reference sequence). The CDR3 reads CASGIRTSGGSEQYF. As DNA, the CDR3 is TGTGCCAGCGGGATTAGGACTAGCGGGGGATCCGAGCAGTACTTC.

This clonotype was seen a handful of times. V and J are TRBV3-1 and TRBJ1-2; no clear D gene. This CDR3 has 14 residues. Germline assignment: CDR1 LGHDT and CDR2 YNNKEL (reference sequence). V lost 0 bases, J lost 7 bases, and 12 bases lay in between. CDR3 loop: CASSQDRSASGYTF. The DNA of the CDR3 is TGTGCCAGCAGCCAAGATCGTTCAGCATCTGGCTACACCTTC.

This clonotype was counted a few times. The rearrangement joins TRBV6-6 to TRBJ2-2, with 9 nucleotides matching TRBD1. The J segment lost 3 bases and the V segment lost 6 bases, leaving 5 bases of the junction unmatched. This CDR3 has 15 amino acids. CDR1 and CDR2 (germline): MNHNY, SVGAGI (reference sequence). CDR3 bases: TGTGCCAGCAGGCCACAGGGGGCGTACACCGGGGAGCTGTTTTTT. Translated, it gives CASRPQGAYTGELFF.

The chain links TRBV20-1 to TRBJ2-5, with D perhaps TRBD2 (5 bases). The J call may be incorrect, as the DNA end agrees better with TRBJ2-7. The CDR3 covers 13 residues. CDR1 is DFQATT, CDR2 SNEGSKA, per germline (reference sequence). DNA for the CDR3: TGCAGTGCTAGAGAAGCGGCCTACGACGAGCAGTACTTC. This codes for CSAREAAYDEQYF.

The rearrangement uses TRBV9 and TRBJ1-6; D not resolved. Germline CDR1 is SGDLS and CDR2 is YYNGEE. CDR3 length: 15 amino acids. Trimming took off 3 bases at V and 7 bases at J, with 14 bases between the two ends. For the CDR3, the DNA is TGTGCCAGCAGCGCTGAACTGGGGAACAATTCACCCCTCCACTTT. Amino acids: CASSAELGNNSPLHF.

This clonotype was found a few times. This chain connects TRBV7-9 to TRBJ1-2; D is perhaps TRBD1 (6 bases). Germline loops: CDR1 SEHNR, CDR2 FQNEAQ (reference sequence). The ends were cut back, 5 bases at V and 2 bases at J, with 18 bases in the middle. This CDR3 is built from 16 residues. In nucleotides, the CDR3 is TGTGCCAGCAGCCGAGAAGGCGGCAGGGGAAACTATGGCTACACCTTC. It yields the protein CASSREGGRGNYGYTF.

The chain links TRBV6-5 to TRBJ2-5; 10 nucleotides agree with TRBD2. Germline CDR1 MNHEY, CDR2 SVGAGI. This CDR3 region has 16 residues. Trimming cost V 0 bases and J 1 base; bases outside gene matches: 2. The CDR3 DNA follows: TGTGCCAGCAGTTACTCCCAGCGGGGGGGCCAAGAGACCCAGTACTTC. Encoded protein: CASSYSQRGGQETQYF.

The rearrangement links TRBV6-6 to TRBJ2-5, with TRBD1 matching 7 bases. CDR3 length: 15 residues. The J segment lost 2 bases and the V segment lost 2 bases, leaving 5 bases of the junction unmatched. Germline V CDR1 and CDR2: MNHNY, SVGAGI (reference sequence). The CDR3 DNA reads TGTGCCAGCAGTTACCCGGGACAGCTACAAGAGACCCAGTACTTC. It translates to CASSYPGQLQETQYF.

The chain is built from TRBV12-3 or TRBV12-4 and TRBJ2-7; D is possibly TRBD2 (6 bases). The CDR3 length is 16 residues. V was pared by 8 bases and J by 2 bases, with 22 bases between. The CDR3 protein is CASQSGGARDAYEQYF. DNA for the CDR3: TGTGCCAGCCAATCAGGAGGGGCCAGGGATGCCTACGAGCAGTACTTC.

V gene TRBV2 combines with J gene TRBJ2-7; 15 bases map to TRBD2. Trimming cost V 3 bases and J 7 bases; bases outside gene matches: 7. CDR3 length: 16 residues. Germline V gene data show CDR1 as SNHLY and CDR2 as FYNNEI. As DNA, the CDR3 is TGTGCCAGCAGTGAGTTTTGGACTAGCGGGGGGGGTGAGCAGTACTTC. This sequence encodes CASSEFWTSGGGEQYF.

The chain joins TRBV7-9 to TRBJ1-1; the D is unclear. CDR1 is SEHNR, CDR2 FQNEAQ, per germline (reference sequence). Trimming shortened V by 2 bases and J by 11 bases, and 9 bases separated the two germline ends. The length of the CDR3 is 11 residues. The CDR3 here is CASSLFLEAFF. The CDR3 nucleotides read TGTGCCAGCAGCTTATTCTTGGAGGCTTTCTTT.

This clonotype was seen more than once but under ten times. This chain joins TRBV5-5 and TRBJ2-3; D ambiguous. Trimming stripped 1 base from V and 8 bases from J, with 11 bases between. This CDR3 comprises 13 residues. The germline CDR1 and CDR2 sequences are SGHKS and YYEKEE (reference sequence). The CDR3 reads CASSLLWVGTQYF. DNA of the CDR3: TGTGCCAGCAGCTTGCTCTGGGTGGGTACGCAGTATTTT.

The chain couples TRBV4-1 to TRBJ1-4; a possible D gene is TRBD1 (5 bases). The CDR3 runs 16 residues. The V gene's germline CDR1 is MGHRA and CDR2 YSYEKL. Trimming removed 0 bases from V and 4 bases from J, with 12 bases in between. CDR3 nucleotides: TGCGCCAGCAGCCAAGAGGGGGGGGACTATAATGAAAAACTGTTTTTT. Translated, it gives CASSQEGGDYNEKLFF.

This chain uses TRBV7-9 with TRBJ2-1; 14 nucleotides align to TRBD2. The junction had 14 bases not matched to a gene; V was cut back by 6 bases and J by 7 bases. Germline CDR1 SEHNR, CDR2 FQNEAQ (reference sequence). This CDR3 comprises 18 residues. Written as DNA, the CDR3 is TGTGCCAGCAGTGATAACCTCGCCGGGACTAGCGGGGGTAATGAGCAGTTCTTC. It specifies CASSDNLAGTSGGNEQFF. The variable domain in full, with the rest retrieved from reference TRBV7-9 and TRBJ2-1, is DTGVSQNPRHKITKRGQNVTFRCDPISEHNRLYWYRQTLGQGPEFLTYFQNEAQLEKSRLLSDRFSAERPKGSFSTLEIQRTEQGDSAMYLCASSDNLAGTSGGNEQFFGPGTRLTVL.

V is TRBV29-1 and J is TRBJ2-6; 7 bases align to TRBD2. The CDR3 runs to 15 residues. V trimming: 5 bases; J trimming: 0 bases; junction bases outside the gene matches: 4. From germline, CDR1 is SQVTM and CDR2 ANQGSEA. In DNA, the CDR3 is TGCAGCGTTTTAGGGGACTACTCTGGGGCCAACGTCCTGACTTTC. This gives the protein CSVLGDYSGANVLTF.

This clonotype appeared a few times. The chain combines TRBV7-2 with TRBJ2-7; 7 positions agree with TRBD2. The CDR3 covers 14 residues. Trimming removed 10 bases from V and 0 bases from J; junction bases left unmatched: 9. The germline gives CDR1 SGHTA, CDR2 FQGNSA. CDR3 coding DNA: TGTGCCACCCCTTGGCGGGGGTCCTCCTACGAGCAGTACTTC. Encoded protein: CATPWRGSSYEQYF. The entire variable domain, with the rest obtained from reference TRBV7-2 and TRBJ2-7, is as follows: GAGVSQSPSNKVTEKGKDVELRCDPISGHTALYWYRQSLGQGLEFLIYFQGNSAPDKSGLPSDRFSAERTGGSVSTLTIQRTQQEDSAVYLCATPWRGSSYEQYFGPGTRLTVT.

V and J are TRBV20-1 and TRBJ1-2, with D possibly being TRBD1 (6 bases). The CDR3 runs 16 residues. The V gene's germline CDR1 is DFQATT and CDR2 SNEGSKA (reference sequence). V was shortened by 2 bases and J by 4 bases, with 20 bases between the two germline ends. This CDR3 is CSARSNQGPPSYGYTF. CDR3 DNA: TGCAGTGCTAGATCCAACCAGGGGCCGCCTAGCTATGGCTACACCTTC.